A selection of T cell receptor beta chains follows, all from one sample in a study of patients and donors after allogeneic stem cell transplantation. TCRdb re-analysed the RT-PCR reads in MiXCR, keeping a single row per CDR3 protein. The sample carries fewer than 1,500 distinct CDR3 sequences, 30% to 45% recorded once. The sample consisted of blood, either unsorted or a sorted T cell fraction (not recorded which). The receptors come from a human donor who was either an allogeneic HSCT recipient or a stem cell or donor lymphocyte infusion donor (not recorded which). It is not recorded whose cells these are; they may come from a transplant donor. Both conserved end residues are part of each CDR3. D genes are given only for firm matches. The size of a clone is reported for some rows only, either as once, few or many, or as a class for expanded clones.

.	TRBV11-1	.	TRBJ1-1	CASSLLVGDTEAFF	TGTGCCAGCAGCTTATTAGTTGGAGACACTGAAGCTTTCTTT
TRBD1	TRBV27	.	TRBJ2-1	CASSLLGQGYNEQFF	TGTGCCAGCAGTTTACTGGGACAGGGCTACAATGAGCAGTTCTTC
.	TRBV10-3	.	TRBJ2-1	CAIKGASSYNEQFF	TGTGCCATCAAAGGCGCTAGCTCCTACAATGAGCAGTTCTTC
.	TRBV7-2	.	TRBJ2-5	CASSFQQETQYF	TGTGCCAGCAGCTTTCAGCAAGAGACCCAGTACTTC
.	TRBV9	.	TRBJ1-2	CASSAAAIYGYTF	TGTGCCAGCAGCGCCGCAGCGATCTATGGCTACACCTTC
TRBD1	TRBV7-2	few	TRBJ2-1	CASSLDTGTGYQFF	TGTGCCAGCAGCTTAGATACCGGGACAGGGTATCAGTTCTTC
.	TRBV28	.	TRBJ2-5	CASRQGQRGETQYF	TGTGCCAGCAGACAGGGACAGCGGGGAGAGACCCAGTACTTC
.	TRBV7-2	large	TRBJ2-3	CASSQLTDTQYF	TGTGCCAGCAGCCAACTCACAGATACGCAGTATTTT
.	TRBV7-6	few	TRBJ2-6	CASSSTPYSGANVLTF	TGTGCCAGCAGCTCGACACCTTACTCTGGGGCCAACGTCCTGACTTTC
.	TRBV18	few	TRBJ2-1	CASSSPLRGRYNEQFF	TGTGCCAGCTCATCCCCCTTGCGGGGACGGTACAATGAGCAGTTCTTC
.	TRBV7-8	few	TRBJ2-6	CASTNSGANVLTF	TGTGCCAGCACCAACTCTGGGGCCAACGTCCTGACTTTC
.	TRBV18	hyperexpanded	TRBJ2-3	CASSQRFTDTQYF	TGTGCCAGCTCACAGCGGTTCACAGATACGCAGTATTTT
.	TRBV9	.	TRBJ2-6	CASSETPSGANVLTF	TGTGCCAGCAGCGAGACGCCTTCTGGGGCCAACGTCCTGACTTTC
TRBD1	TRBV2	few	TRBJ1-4	CASRDRVGSEKLFF	TGTGCCAGCAGGGACAGGGTCGGTAGTGAAAAACTGTTTTTT
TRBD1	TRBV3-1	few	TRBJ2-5	CASSVQGAETQYF	TGTGCCAGCAGCGTACAGGGGGCTGAGACCCAGTACTTC
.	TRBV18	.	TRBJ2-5	CASSPLETQYF	TGTGCCAGCTCACCATTGGAGACCCAGTACTTC
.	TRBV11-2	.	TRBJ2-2	CASSLGRTALFF	TGTGCCAGCAGCTTAGGTCGGACTGCGCTGTTTTTT